Included here is one T cell receptor beta chain sequence, with context. What it recognizes is unknown. From the germline J gene comes the end of the CDR3, since the read stops 3 residues before it. V lost 6 bases to trimming and J lost 9 bases; unmatched junction nucleotides: 7. Germline-derived CDR1 and CDR2 are ENHRY and SYGVKD. CDR3 size: 14 residues. Some clones are missing from TCRdb's copy, which holds only in-frame ones; the method was immunoSEQ multiplex PCR. Recorded here are about 39,000 clones; the top ten clones represent approximately 5.9%. HPV was found by MY09/MY11 PCR and dot-blot genotyping. The entry originates in a study of T cells in women clearing cervical HPV infection. Study information: HLA type stays a possible confounder, typing being limited. General study results and limits: TRBV6-7 relative abundance averaged approximately 0.1% in cases and more than 0.15% in controls.

Sequencing was performed on blood buffy coat. This receptor was taken from a woman between 18 and 70 years old with a cervical HPV16 infection that either progressed to CIN3+ or cleared (not recorded which). V usage is TRBV10-3 and J usage is TRBJ2-1; TRBD1 aligns across 11 bases. The CDR3 spells CAIRIGQGASEQFF. CDR3 DNA (partial): TGTGCCATCAGAATAGGACAGGGGGCTTCTGAG.